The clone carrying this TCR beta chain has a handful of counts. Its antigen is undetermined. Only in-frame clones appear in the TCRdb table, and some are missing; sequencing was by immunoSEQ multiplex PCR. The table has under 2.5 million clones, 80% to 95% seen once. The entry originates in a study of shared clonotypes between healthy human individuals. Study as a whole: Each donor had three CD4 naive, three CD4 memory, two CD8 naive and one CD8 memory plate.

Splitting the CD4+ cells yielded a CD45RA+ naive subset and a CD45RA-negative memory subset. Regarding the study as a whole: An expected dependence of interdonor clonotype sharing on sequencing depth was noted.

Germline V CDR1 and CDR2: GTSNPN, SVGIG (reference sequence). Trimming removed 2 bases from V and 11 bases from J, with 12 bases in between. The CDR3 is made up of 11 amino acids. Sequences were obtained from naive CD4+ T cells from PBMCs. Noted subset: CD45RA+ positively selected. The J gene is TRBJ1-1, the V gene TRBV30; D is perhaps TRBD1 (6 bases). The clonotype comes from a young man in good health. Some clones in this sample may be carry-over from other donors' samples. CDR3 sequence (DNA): TGTGCCTGGAGTCCCACAGGGAGGGCTTTCTTT. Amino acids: CAWSPTGRAFF.